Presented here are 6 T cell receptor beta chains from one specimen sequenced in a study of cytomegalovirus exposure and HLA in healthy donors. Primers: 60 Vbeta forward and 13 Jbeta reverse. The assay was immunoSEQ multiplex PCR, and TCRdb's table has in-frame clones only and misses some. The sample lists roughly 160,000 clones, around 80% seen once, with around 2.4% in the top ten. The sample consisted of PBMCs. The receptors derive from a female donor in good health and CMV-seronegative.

The DNA of the CDR3 is TGTGCCAGCTCTGGGCGGGAGGGGAGCTCCTACAATGAGCAGTTCTTC. Its translation: CASSGREGSSYNEQFF. The genes are TRBV18 and TRBJ2-1; TRBD2 aligns across 9 bases. The CDR3 runs 16 residues. Trimming at V came to 6 bases and at J to 0 bases, leaving 6 bases not matched to a gene. In germline, CDR1 is KGHSH, CDR2 LQKENI.

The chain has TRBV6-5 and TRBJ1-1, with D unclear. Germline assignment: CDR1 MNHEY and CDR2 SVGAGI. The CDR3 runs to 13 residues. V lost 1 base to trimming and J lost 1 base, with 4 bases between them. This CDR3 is CASSYFGNTEAFF. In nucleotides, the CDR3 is TGTGCCAGCAGTTACTTCGGGAACACTGAAGCTTTCTTT.

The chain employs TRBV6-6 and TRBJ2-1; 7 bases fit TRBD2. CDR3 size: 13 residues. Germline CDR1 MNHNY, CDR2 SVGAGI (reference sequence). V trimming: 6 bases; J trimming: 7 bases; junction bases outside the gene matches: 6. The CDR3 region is CASRRHGGNEQFF. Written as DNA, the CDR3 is TGTGCCAGCAGGAGACACGGGGGGAATGAGCAGTTCTTC.

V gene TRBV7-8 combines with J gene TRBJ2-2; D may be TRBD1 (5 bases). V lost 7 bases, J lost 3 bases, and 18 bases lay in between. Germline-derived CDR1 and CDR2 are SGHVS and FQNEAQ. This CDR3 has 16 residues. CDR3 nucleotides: TGTGCCAGCATTAGGAGTAGGGGCGCGGACACCGGGGAGCTGTTTTTT. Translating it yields CASIRSRGADTGELFF.

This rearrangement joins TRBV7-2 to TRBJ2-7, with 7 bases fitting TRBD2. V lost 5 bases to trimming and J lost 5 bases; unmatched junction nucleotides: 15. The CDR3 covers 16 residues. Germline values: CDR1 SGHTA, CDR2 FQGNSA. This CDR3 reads CASSRNGGRMRNEQYF. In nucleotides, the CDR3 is TGTGCCAGCAGCCGGAACGGCGGGAGAATGAGAAACGAGCAGTACTTC. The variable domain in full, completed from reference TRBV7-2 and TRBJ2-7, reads GAGVSQSPSNKVTEKGKDVELRCDPISGHTALYWYRQSLGQGLEFLIYFQGNSAPDKSGLPSDRFSAERTGGSVSTLTIQRTQQEDSAVYLCASSRNGGRMRNEQYFGPGTRLTVT.

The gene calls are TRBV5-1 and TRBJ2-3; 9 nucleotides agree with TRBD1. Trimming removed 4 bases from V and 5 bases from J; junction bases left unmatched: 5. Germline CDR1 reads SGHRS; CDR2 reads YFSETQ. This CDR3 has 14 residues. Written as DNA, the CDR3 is TGCGCCAGCAGCCCAGGGACAGGGAGAGATACGCAGTATTTT. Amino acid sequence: CASSPGTGRDTQYF.